The 26 T cell receptor beta chains given below trace back to one sample, sequenced in a study of regulatory T cells in long-lasting Graves disease. Through Arm-PCR of CDR3 regions and iRepertoire HTBI primers, TCR beta libraries were built. TCRdb recomputed calls from the multiplex PCR reads with MiXCR, one row per CDR3 protein. In the table there are 350,000 to 500,000 distinct CDR3 sequences, 15% to 20% of which are singletons. The time point here: newly diagnosed GD, antithyroid drugs for less than 3 months. Isolated PBMC RNA provided the starting material for the TCR library. This sample was also put to use in a study of T cells in Graves' hyperthyroidism and ophthalmopathy.

This material consisted of peripheral blood mononuclear cells (PBMCs), taken at new diagnosis, from a patient treated with antithyroid drugs. The receptors stem from a woman between 18 and 29 years old with Graves disease.

This clonotype was found many times. The genes are TRBV6-5 and TRBJ1-1; D possibly corresponds to TRBD1 (6 bases). The CDR3 is 14 amino acids. V lost 4 bases and J 3 bases, leaving 12 bases between the germline ends. Germline V gives CDR1 MNHEY, CDR2 SVGAGI. CDR3 nucleotides: TGTGCCAGCAGTTCACGGACAGCCCACACTGAAGCTTTCTTT. Its protein product is CASSSRTAHTEAFF.

This clonotype was detected many times. The rearrangement uses TRBV7-2 and TRBJ2-5, with TRBD1 as a possible D gene (6 bases). CDR3 length: 15 amino acids. Germline CDR1 reads SGHTA; CDR2 reads FQGNSA. The germline V and J ends were trimmed by 6 bases and 4 bases, with 18 bases remaining between them. Here the CDR3 DNA reads TGTGCCAGCAGTTCATTACAGGGATGGGGAGAGACCCAGTACTTC. It encodes CASSSLQGWGETQYF.

The chain links TRBV27 to TRBJ2-7; 10 positions agree with TRBD2. Germline values: CDR1 MNHEY, CDR2 SMNVEV (reference sequence). V was pared by 2 bases and J by 0 bases, with 7 bases of the junction left unmatched. This CDR3 is built from 17 residues. The CDR3 region is CASSLRRLAGTSYEQYF. The CDR3 DNA follows: TGTGCCAGCAGTTTACGCCGACTAGCGGGCACCTCCTACGAGCAGTACTTC.

This clonotype was seen many times. In DNA form, the CDR3 reads TGCAGTGCTAGTCCTACAGGGGGACCGGGCTACACCTTC. Protein: CSASPTGGPGYTF. The rearrangement links TRBV20-1 to TRBJ1-2; 8 bases are a match to TRBD1. Germline CDR1 reads DFQATT; CDR2 reads SNEGSKA (reference sequence). V was pared by 3 bases and J by 8 bases, with 8 bases of the junction left unmatched. The CDR3 has 13 residues.

This chain joins TRBV2 and TRBJ2-3; 7 bases align to TRBD1. With 3 bases clipped from V and 4 bases from J, the junction kept 4 bases outside the gene matches. The length of the CDR3 is 14 residues. Looked up from germline, CDR1 is SNHLY and CDR2 is FYNNEI. This chain's CDR3 is CASSDDRAPDTQYF. In nucleotides, the CDR3 is TGTGCCAGCAGTGACGACAGGGCTCCAGATACGCAGTATTTT.

Comments on this clonotype: A junction end diverges from the germline sequence, so it may reflect a read error. The V gene is TRBV4-1, the J gene TRBJ2-2, with 8 bases identical to TRBD2. The CDR3 sequence is 19 residues long. CDR1 is MGHRA and CDR2 is YSYEKL in the germline V gene. CDR3 in DNA: TGCGCCAGCAGCCAATCCCCAGGGGAAGCGGGGGTGAACACCGGGGGGCTGTTTTTT. Translated, it gives CASSQSPGEAGVNTGGLFF.

As to this clonotype: This may be a read error, as it is one base from a much larger clone. CDR3 in amino acids: CASSSGRSLLNYGCTF. CDR3 in DNA: TGTGCCAGCAGCTCGGGACGGAGCCTTTTAAACTATGGCTGCACCTTC. V and J are TRBV11-2 and TRBJ1-2; tentatively, D is TRBD1 (5 bases). CDR1 and CDR2 (germline): SGHAT, FQNNGV. The length of the CDR3 is 16 residues.

This clonotype was seen at least ten times. An end of the junction differs from the germline gene, which may be a read error. This chain joins TRBV28 and TRBJ2-3; 7 bases line up with TRBD2. The length of the CDR3 is 14 residues. The germline V gene encodes CDR1 MDHEN and CDR2 SYDVKM. This CDR3 reads CASSLTAGADTQYF. The CDR3 coding sequence is TGTGCCAGCAGTTTAACGGCGGGAGCAGACACGCAGTATTTT.

The V call is TRBV20-1, the J call TRBJ1-4, with D tentatively TRBD1 (5 bases). The length of the CDR3 is 14 residues. The V end lost 2 bases, the J end lost 8 bases, and 15 bases lay between the germline ends. Germline loops: CDR1 DFQATT, CDR2 SNEGSKA (reference sequence). The CDR3 nucleotides read TGCAGTGCTAGATTAAGTGGGGGTGGCGAAAAACTGTTTTTT. Translation: CSARLSGGGEKLFF.

On this clonotype itself: A far larger clone is only one base removed, so a read error is likely. The genes are TRBV11-2 and TRBJ2-7; TRBD1 agrees at 8 bases. CDR1 and CDR2 (germline): SGHAT, FQNNGV. The CDR3 loop spans 15 amino acids. CDR3 nucleotides: TGTGCCAGCAGCCCCGACATCAGGGGGCGACACGAGGAGTACTTC. This codes for CASSPDIRGRHEEYF. The complete variable domain, with remaining parts taken from reference TRBV11-2 and TRBJ2-7, reads EAGVAQSPRYKIIEKRQSVAFWCNPISGHATLYWYQQILGQGPKLLIQFQNNGVVDDSQLPKDRFSAERLKGVDSTLKIQPAKLEDSAVYLCASSPDIRGRHEEYFGPGTRLTVT.

This clonotype was found many times. This chain joins TRBV9 and TRBJ2-2; D is unresolved. This CDR3 spans 12 amino acids. The V gene's germline CDR1 is SGDLS and CDR2 YYNGEE. V was clipped by 0 bases and J by 6 bases, with 3 bases between them. The CDR3: CASSVGPGELFF. In DNA form, the CDR3 reads TGTGCCAGCAGCGTAGGCCCCGGGGAGCTGTTTTTT.

This clonotype was seen at least ten times. One end of the junction varies from germline; a read error may be responsible. The chain joins TRBV7-7 to TRBJ2-7; 10 positions agree with TRBD1. The CDR3 covers 18 residues. Germline V gene sequence: CDR1 SSHAT, CDR2 FNYEAQ (reference sequence). CDR3 amino acids: CASTARQPQDRGSYEQYF. For the CDR3, the DNA is TGTGCTAGCACCGCTCGGCAACCACAGGACAGGGGGTCCTACGAGCAGTACTTC.

The chain couples TRBV19 to TRBJ2-2; D is perhaps TRBD2 (7 bases). This CDR3 region has 15 residues. Trimming took off 9 bases at V and 6 bases at J, with 20 bases between the two ends. CDR1 LNHDA and CDR2 SQIVND come from the germline V gene (reference sequence). CDR3 region: CASNHRGAVSGELFF. The CDR3 DNA reads as TGTGCCAGCAACCACCGGGGGGCCGTGTCCGGGGAGCTGTTTTTT.

V gene TRBV20-1 combines with J gene TRBJ2-1; 8 nucleotides align to TRBD2. Germline trimming cut 2 bases from V and 10 bases from J; bases unmatched to any gene: 4. This CDR3 is 12 amino acids long. The germline gives CDR1 DFQATT, CDR2 SNEGSKA (reference sequence). The CDR3 DNA follows: TGCAGTGCTAGACTAGCGGGTCCCGAGCAGTTCTTC. Protein: CSARLAGPEQFF.

This chain uses TRBV4-1 with TRBJ2-5; no reliable D call. CDR3 length equals 13 residues. With 5 bases removed from V and 5 bases from J, the gap between germline ends came to 12 bases. CDR1 is MGHRA and CDR2 is YSYEKL in the germline V gene. The CDR3 nucleotides are TGCGCCAGCAGCGCTAGGGCGTTGGAGACCCAGTACTTC. Protein sequence: CASSARALETQYF.

The sample holds many counts of this clonotype. CDR3 region: CASNGLAGGEQYF. The CDR3, as DNA: TGTGCCAGCAATGGACTAGCGGGAGGCGAGCAGTACTTC. This chain uses TRBV6-2 or TRBV6-3 with TRBJ2-7; 14 bases line up with TRBD2. Germline CDR1 and CDR2: MNHEY and SVGEGT. The CDR3 is 13 amino acids. After removal of 7 bases from V and 6 bases from J, the junction contained 2 bases not matched to a gene.

The table lists this clonotype with a few counts. The V and J genes are TRBV6-2 or TRBV6-3 and TRBJ2-3; 14 bases are shared with TRBD2. Germline V gene data show CDR1 as MNHEY and CDR2 as SVGEGT. J lost 5 bases, V lost 5 bases, and 6 bases had no gene match. The CDR3 loop spans 16 amino acids. The DNA of the CDR3 is TGTGCCAGCAGTGAGACTAGCGGGAGGGCCCAAGATACGCAGTATTTT. The encoded protein is CASSETSGRAQDTQYF.

Ten or more counts support this clonotype. The rearrangement links TRBV11-3 to TRBJ2-5; D possibly uses TRBD1 or TRBD2 (5 bases each). Germline V gene sequence: CDR1 SGHNT, CDR2 YENEEA. Trimming stripped 5 bases from V and 3 bases from J, with 13 bases between. CDR3 length: 14 amino acids. Written as DNA, the CDR3 is TGTGCCAGCAGCATCCGGGACGCAGAAGAGACCCAGTACTTC. Residues: CASSIRDAEETQYF.

The chain combines TRBV7-9 with TRBJ1-5, with unresolved D. CDR1 and CDR2 from the germline V gene are SEHNR and FQNEAQ (reference sequence). CDR3 size: 14 residues. V dropped 5 bases and J dropped 7 bases, with 15 bases sitting between them. The CDR3 nucleotides are TGTGCCAGCAGCCCGAGTGGGCTTGGGCAGCCCCAGCATTTT. This sequence encodes CASSPSGLGQPQHF.

This clonotype was seen at least ten times. The chain is built from TRBV7-2 and TRBJ2-2; D is ambiguous. Germline CDR1 and CDR2: SGHTA and FQGNSA. The V and J ends lost 1 base and 4 bases respectively, with 13 bases between them. CDR3 length: 16 amino acids. CDR3 nucleotides: TGTGCCAGCAGCTTAGGTTTGCGGAAGGGCACCGGGGAGCTGTTTTTT. This sequence encodes CASSLGLRKGTGELFF.

This clonotype was seen many times. This chain links TRBV12-3 or TRBV12-4 with TRBJ2-1; D unclear. The ends were cut back, 1 base at V and 5 bases at J, with 6 bases in the middle. The CDR3 spans 13 residues. CDR3 nucleotide sequence: TGTGCCAGCAGTTTAGGGCTCCACAATGAGCAGTTCTTC. Translated, it gives CASSLGLHNEQFF.

A few counts support this clonotype. Compared with germline, one end of the junction differs, possibly owing to a read error. V usage is TRBV12-3 or TRBV12-4 and J usage is TRBJ2-3; D is ambiguous. The CDR3 totals 13 residues. In nucleotides, the CDR3 is TGTGCCAGCAGTATAACCATCCTAGATACGCGGTATTTT. Its translation is CASSITILDTRYF.

This clonotype came up a few times. The chain couples TRBV4-1 to TRBJ1-3; 7 positions agree with TRBD1. Unmatched junction bases numbered 6, after V lost 0 bases and J lost 7 bases. The CDR3 contains 15 residues. Germline V lookup: CDR1 MGHRA, CDR2 YSYEKL. CDR3 in DNA: TGCGCCAGCAGCCAAGACAGGGGGTTTATCAACACCATATATTTT. Translation: CASSQDRGFINTIYF.

This clonotype was observed a handful of times. V and J are TRBV5-1 and TRBJ2-7; 7 positions match TRBD1. The CDR3 extends over 16 amino acids. J gave up 3 bases and V 0 bases, and 9 bases lay outside the gene matches. The germline gives CDR1 SGHRS, CDR2 YFSETQ. The CDR3 sequence is CASSLGEGDSFYEQYF. The CDR3 DNA reads as TGCGCCAGCAGCTTGGGGGAAGGGGACAGCTTCTACGAGCAGTACTTC.

Notes on this clonotype: This may arise from a read error, as a much more abundant clone is one base away. J is TRBJ2-4 and V is TRBV10-3, with 10 bases identical to TRBD2. The tail of the sequence fits TRBJ2-1 better, so the J call may be wrong. The CDR3 is 14 residues long. Germline CDR1 reads ENHRY; CDR2 reads SYGVKD. The CDR3 spells CAISDLAGGYEQFF. In DNA, the CDR3 is TGTGCCATCAGTGACTTAGCGGGAGGCTACGAGCAGTTCTTC.

This clonotype showed up many times. The chain combines TRBV28 with TRBJ1-1; TRBD1 is a possible D gene (5 bases). CDR3 size: 14 residues. The V end lost 8 bases, the J end lost 2 bases, and 15 bases lay between the germline ends. The germline V gene has CDR1 MDHEN and CDR2 SYDVKM. The CDR3 DNA sequence: TGTGCCAGCTGGGGGAGCTTGAGAAACACTGAAGCTTTCTTT. It yields the protein CASWGSLRNTEAFF.